These 20 T cell receptor beta chains share one sample of origin, sequenced in a study of T-cell memory formation after mild COVID-19. TCRdb reprocessed the 5' RACE reads with MiXCR, giving one entry per CDR3 protein. The repertoire consists of 250,000 or so distinct CDR3 sequences, with 9.4% occurring once and the leading ten covering around a fifth. The source material was PBMCs or a T cell subset sorted from them (not recorded which). These receptors all come from a man aged 18 to 35 who had mild COVID-19 (a few samples of this study predate the infection). Cell type and time point are not known.

V is TRBV4-2 and J is TRBJ2-2; the match to TRBD2 covers 12 bases. This CDR3 is 18 amino acids long. Germline CDR1 LGHNA, CDR2 YNFKEQ. J gave up 4 bases and V 0 bases, and 6 bases lay outside the gene matches. CDR3 sequence: CASSQDVLAGGITGELFF. The CDR3 DNA follows: TGTGCCAGCAGCCAAGATGTGCTAGCGGGGGGGATCACCGGGGAGCTGTTTTTT.

This clonotype was seen more than once but under ten times. The rearrangement joins TRBV7-2 to TRBJ1-5; no reliable D call. The germline V and J ends were trimmed by 5 bases and 4 bases, with 15 bases remaining between them. The CDR3 is 15 residues long. Germline lookup yields CDR1 SGHTA and CDR2 FQGNSA. The CDR3 spells CASSRDGQRNQPQHF. The CDR3, as DNA: TGTGCCAGCAGCCGAGACGGGCAGAGAAATCAGCCCCAGCATTTT.

J is TRBJ2-5 and V is TRBV7-3; 12 bases are a match to TRBD2. Germline V gene lookup returns CDR1 SGHTA and CDR2 FQGTGA. Trimming removed 4 bases from V and 4 bases from J; junction bases left unmatched: 4. The CDR3 loop spans 15 amino acids. CDR3 sequence (DNA): TGTGCCAGCAGCTCACTAGCGGGGGGCCCAGAGACCCAGTACTTC. Amino acids: CASSSLAGGPETQYF.

The chain has TRBV4-3 and TRBJ2-1, with a tentative D call TRBD2 (7 bases). The CDR3 has 18 residues. Between the trimmed V and J ends, which lost 4 bases and 3 bases, there was a span of 22 bases. The germline V gene encodes CDR1 LGHNA and CDR2 YSLEER. The CDR3 DNA reads TGCGCCAGCAGCCGAGGGGGATCTAGCGGATATCGCTACAATGAGCAGTTCTTC. This encodes CASSRGGSSGYRYNEQFF.

This clonotype was detected ten times or more. The rearrangement links TRBV6-5 to TRBJ2-2; unclear D gene. Germline CDR1 reads MNHEY; CDR2 reads SVGAGI. V was trimmed by 4 bases and J by 14 bases, leaving 5 bases between them. This CDR3 spans 9 amino acids. CDR3 sequence (DNA): TGTGCCAGCAGTTGGGGTCTGTTTTTT. Translating gives CASSWGLFF.

The chain joins TRBV7-3 to TRBJ2-2; D may match TRBD1 or TRBD2 (5 bases each). V lost 4 bases to trimming and J lost 0 bases, with 12 bases between them. Germline V gives CDR1 SGHTA, CDR2 FQGTGA. The CDR3 is 16 amino acids. CDR3 DNA sequence: TGTGCCAGCAGCTCCCCCCGGGGCACGAACACCGGGGAGCTGTTTTTT. Protein product: CASSSPRGTNTGELFF.

This clonotype has just a few counts. This rearrangement joins TRBV28 to TRBJ1-5; D gene uncertain. CDR3 length: 14 amino acids. V dropped 3 bases and J dropped 1 base, with 7 bases sitting between them. Germline CDR1 and CDR2: MDHEN and SYDVKM. The CDR3 protein is CASSFMLSNQPQHF. In DNA form, the CDR3 reads TGTGCCAGCAGTTTCATGCTCAGCAATCAGCCCCAGCATTTT.

The chain combines TRBV29-1 with TRBJ2-7, with D perhaps matching TRBD1 or TRBD2 (5 bases each). The CDR3 loop spans 12 amino acids. Germline V CDR1 and CDR2: SQVTM, ANQGSEA. Trimming removed 6 bases at V and 4 bases at J, with 13 bases between. The CDR3 DNA reads as TGCAGCGTGGGGGACGGGGTTTACGAGCAGTACGTC. It translates to CSVGDGVYEQYV.

This chain uses TRBV12-3 or TRBV12-4 with TRBJ1-5, with unresolved D. Trimming shortened V by 6 bases and J by 8 bases, and 11 bases separated the two germline ends. This CDR3 comprises 12 residues. CDR3 in DNA: TGTGCCAGCAGGCCTAGGGAGGAGCCCCAGCATTTT. This encodes CASRPREEPQHF.

The rearrangement uses TRBV7-9 and TRBJ2-7, with D perhaps matching TRBD1 or TRBD2 (6 bases each). Germline assignment: CDR1 SEHNR and CDR2 FQNEAQ (reference sequence). This CDR3 contains 17 residues. V was shortened by 5 bases and J by 3 bases, with 23 bases between the two germline ends. CDR3: CASSGGTPGANLYEQYF. CDR3 nucleotides: TGTGCCAGCAGCGGCGGGACCCCGGGGGCAAATCTCTACGAGCAGTACTTC.

This clonotype was counted a single time. The chain links TRBV2 to TRBJ1-6; TRBD1 matches at 10 bases. Germline loops: CDR1 SNHLY, CDR2 FYNNEI. V shed 9 bases, J shed 7 bases, and the junction held 12 bases outside the gene matches. This CDR3 contains 16 residues. The CDR3 loop reads CAREAARDRGNSPLHF. In DNA form, the CDR3 reads TGTGCCAGGGAAGCGGCCCGGGACAGGGGAAATTCACCCCTCCACTTT.

This clonotype was seen repeatedly, ten times or more. The chain recombines TRBV5-1 with TRBJ2-7; D may be TRBD2 (5 bases). The CDR3 covers 13 residues. V dropped 4 bases and J dropped 5 bases, with 13 bases sitting between them. The germline V gene encodes CDR1 SGHRS and CDR2 YFSETQ. This chain's CDR3 is CASSHPTRNEQYF. In DNA form, the CDR3 reads TGCGCCAGCAGCCATCCCACTAGGAACGAGCAGTACTTC.

The V gene is TRBV10-2, the J gene TRBJ1-2; possibly TRBD1 for D (5 bases). Trimming stripped 6 bases from V and 5 bases from J, with 13 bases between. The CDR3 loop spans 13 amino acids. CDR1 is WSHSY, CDR2 SAAADI, per germline. The CDR3: CASSPGTQYGYTF. CDR3 in DNA: TGCGCCAGCAGCCCCGGGACCCAATATGGCTACACCTTC.

Remarks on this clonotype: The CDR3 end shows no conserved phenylalanine or tryptophan, and so a read error is likely. This sequence joins TRBV7-2 and TRBJ2-7; D remains unclear. V dropped 5 bases and J dropped 0 bases, with 5 bases sitting between them. This CDR3 contains 12 residues. CDR1 and CDR2 from the germline V gene are SGHTA and FQGNSA. CDR3 loop: CASSLTSYEQYY. The CDR3 DNA is TGTGCCAGCAGCCTAACCTCCTACGAGCAGTACTAC.

This clonotype was seen at least ten times. The chain couples TRBV7-2 to TRBJ2-3; D unclear. The CDR3 spans 15 residues. CDR1 is SGHTA, CDR2 FQGNSA, per germline. Deletions cut 5 bases from V and 2 bases from J, with 14 bases between. The CDR3 DNA is TGTGCCAGCAGCCCCCGTGGTGCAGACACAGATACGCAGTATTTT. Its translation: CASSPRGADTDTQYF. Full variable domain (missing parts from reference TRBV7-2 and TRBJ2-3): GAGVSQSPSNKVTEKGKDVELRCDPISGHTALYWYRQSLGQGLEFLIYFQGNSAPDKSGLPSDRFSAERTGGSVSTLTIQRTQQEDSAVYLCASSPRGADTDTQYFGPGTRLTVL.

The chain links TRBV7-6 to TRBJ2-1; 7 bases match TRBD2. CDR3 size: 15 residues. CDR1 SGHVS and CDR2 FNYEAQ come from the germline V gene. The V and J ends lost 2 bases and 5 bases, in that order; junction bases with no gene match: 6. The CDR3 sequence: CASSLILAENNEQFF. CDR3 nucleotides: TGTGCCAGCAGCTTAATTCTAGCGGAGAACAATGAGCAGTTCTTC.

The chain employs TRBV5-1 and TRBJ2-1, with TRBD1 matching over 8 bases. The CDR3 has 15 amino acids. J gave up 2 bases and V 4 bases, and 5 bases lay outside the gene matches. The V gene's germline CDR1 is SGHRS and CDR2 YFSETQ. The CDR3 loop reads CASSPDRVAYNEQFF. The CDR3 coding sequence is TGCGCCAGCAGCCCGGACAGGGTCGCCTACAATGAGCAGTTCTTC.

The chain joins TRBV12-3 or TRBV12-4 to TRBJ2-2, with D maybe TRBD2 (7 bases). This CDR3 comprises 15 residues. Trimming took 4 bases from V and 3 from J, leaving 12 bases between them. CDR3 sequence reads: CASSWGGADTGELFF. CDR3 coding DNA: TGTGCCAGCAGTTGGGGGGGGGCAGACACCGGGGAGCTGTTTTTT.

V usage is TRBV6-5 and J usage is TRBJ1-2, with D perhaps TRBD1 (5 bases). The germline V gene encodes CDR1 MNHEY and CDR2 SVGAGI. Trimming stripped 0 bases from V and 0 bases from J, with 8 bases between. The CDR3 is made up of 15 amino acids. CDR3 amino acids: CASSYSGAANYGYTF. In DNA form, the CDR3 reads TGTGCCAGCAGTTACTCTGGGGCGGCTAACTATGGCTACACCTTC.

This rearrangement joins TRBV6-2 or TRBV6-3 to TRBJ2-1; no definite D call. Germline loops: CDR1 MNHEY, CDR2 SVGEGT. This CDR3 has 13 amino acids. V was pared by 0 bases and J by 8 bases, with 8 bases between. CDR3 in DNA: TGTGCCAGCAGTTACTCGAGAGTAGATGAGCAGTTCTTC. Amino acids: CASSYSRVDEQFF.